The next 29 T cell receptor beta chains were all read from a single sample in a study of prognosis after radiotherapy for stage I lung cancer. CDR3 of TCR beta was amplified from genomic DNA via a two-round multiplex PCR. Amplification in first-round PCR relied on primers specific to each TRBV and TRBJ gene. TCRdb redid the calling of the multiplex PCR reads with MiXCR, one entry per CDR3 protein. The table has 27,000 or so distinct CDR3 sequences, about 41% seen once. This specimen consisted of PBMCs, obtained before or after stereotactic body radiation therapy (not recorded which). The receptors here all came from a donor aged 50 or older with non-small cell lung cancer.

Within the sample, this clonotype is medium-sized. The chain joins TRBV6-4 to TRBJ2-3; weak D call: TRBD2 (5 bases). The CDR3 runs to 13 residues. Germline V gene data show CDR1 as MRHNA and CDR2 as SNTAGT. V lost 3 bases and J lost 5, with 9 bases in between. The CDR3 protein is CASSEGGGDTQYF. The CDR3 DNA is TGTGCCAGCAGTGAAGGTGGAGGAGATACGCAGTATTTT.

Points on this clonotype: Since no conserved phenylalanine or tryptophan closes the CDR3, a read error is the likely cause. J is TRBJ1-2 and V is TRBV5-1; no definite D call. Germline V lookup: CDR1 SGHRS, CDR2 YFSETQ. The CDR3 covers 15 residues. CDR3 sequence reads: CSSSSAPRSIYGYTS. DNA for the CDR3: TGCTCCAGCAGCTCAGCCCCGAGGAGTATCTATGGCTACACCTCC.

This clonotype was seen at least ten times. The V gene is TRBV6-2 or TRBV6-3, the J gene TRBJ1-4; 11 positions agree with TRBD1. Trimming cost V 0 bases and J 7 bases; bases outside gene matches: 10. The CDR3 consists of 18 residues. Germline CDR1 MNHEY, CDR2 SVGEGT. The CDR3 sequence is CASSYSGQGAERSEKLFF. DNA for the CDR3: TGTGCCAGCAGTTACTCAGGACAGGGGGCCGAACGGAGTGAAAAACTGTTTTTT.

This clonotype has at least ten counts. This chain uses TRBV28 with TRBJ1-1, with D possibly TRBD1 on 5 matching bases. Germline V lookup: CDR1 MDHEN, CDR2 SYDVKM. V dropped 4 bases and J dropped 6 bases, with 18 bases sitting between them. This CDR3 comprises 15 residues. The CDR3 loop reads CASSWEGPPAPEAFF. CDR3 in DNA: TGTGCCAGCAGTTGGGAGGGGCCCCCAGCGCCTGAAGCTTTCTTT.

This clonotype showed up many times. J is TRBJ1-6 and V is TRBV10-3, with D maybe TRBD1 (5 bases). The CDR3 sequence is 12 residues long. CDR1 and CDR2 (germline): ENHRY, SYGVKD. Trimming shortened V by 4 bases and J by 9 bases, and 7 bases separated the two germline ends. The CDR3 nucleotides read TGTGCCATCAGTGGGGGGAGTTCACCCCTCCACTTT. Translating it yields CAISGGSSPLHF.

This clonotype was seen at least ten times. In DNA form, the CDR3 reads TGTGCCAGCTCACCCAGTTCCCGGGAGACCCAGTACTTC. This sequence encodes CASSPSSRETQYF. The V gene is TRBV18, the J gene TRBJ2-5; no clear D gene. Trimming took 3 bases from V and 5 from J, leaving 10 bases between them. Germline CDR1 KGHSH, CDR2 LQKENI. The CDR3 is 13 residues long.

The chain recombines TRBV2 with TRBJ1-3; D call uncertain. CDR3 length equals 16 residues. Germline-derived CDR1 and CDR2 are SNHLY and FYNNEI. Trimming shortened V by 10 bases and J by 1 base, and 20 bases separated the two germline ends. CDR3 sequence reads: CATRGLSTASGNTIYF. The CDR3 DNA sequence: TGTGCCACTCGAGGGTTGTCCACCGCTTCTGGAAACACCATATATTTT.

On this clonotype: Given a far larger clone just one base away, this is likely a sequencing read error. The rearrangement joins TRBV6-6 to TRBJ2-2; D uncertain. V lost 6 bases to trimming and J lost 4 bases, with 9 bases between them. Looked up from germline, CDR1 is MNHNY and CDR2 is SVGAGI (reference sequence). This CDR3 is built from 13 residues. DNA for the CDR3: TGTGCCAGCAGCCTTAGTGTCACCGGGGAGCTGTTTTTT. This codes for CASSLSVTGELFF.

V is TRBV6-1 and J is TRBJ1-6; the D is unclear. V lost 3 bases, J lost 9 bases, and 21 bases lay in between. Germline V gene sequence: CDR1 MNHNS, CDR2 SASEGT. The CDR3 has 17 residues. The CDR3 loop is CASSEVGAGHKFSPLHF. For the CDR3, the DNA is TGTGCCAGCAGTGAGGTCGGAGCTGGGCACAAGTTTTCACCCCTCCACTTT.

This clonotype has a count of ten or more. The chain recombines TRBV20-1 with TRBJ2-3; TRBD2 matches 14 bases. J was trimmed by 4 bases and V by 0 bases; bases with no gene match: 6. This CDR3 comprises 17 residues. Germline values: CDR1 DFQATT, CDR2 SNEGSKA (reference sequence). The CDR3 DNA follows: TGCAGTGCTAGAGAATTACGGACTAGCGGGAGGTCAGATACGCAGTATTTT. Protein product: CSARELRTSGRSDTQYF.

This clonotype came up many times. The V and J genes are TRBV7-9 and TRBJ2-7; no definite D call. The germline gives CDR1 SEHNR, CDR2 FQNEAQ (reference sequence). The CDR3 has 14 amino acids. Trimming cost V 5 bases and J 0 bases, with 11 bases left between them. The CDR3 loop is CASSLGRNSYEQYF. The CDR3 DNA is TGTGCCAGCAGCCTAGGACGGAACTCCTACGAGCAGTACTTC.

This clonotype was seen at least ten times. CDR3 residues: CASSGPQLGYTF. In nucleotides, the CDR3 is TGTGCCAGCTCCGGGCCTCAACTCGGCTACACCTTC. The genes are TRBV6-1 and TRBJ1-2; unclear D gene. Germline CDR1 and CDR2: MNHNS and SASEGT. V gave up 8 bases and J gave up 8 bases, with 15 bases separating them. This CDR3 contains 12 residues.

This rearrangement joins TRBV6-2 or TRBV6-3 to TRBJ1-1; 7 nucleotides align to TRBD1. Germline loops: CDR1 MNHEY, CDR2 SVGEGT. CDR3 size: 13 residues. Germline trimming cut 6 bases from V and 5 bases from J; bases unmatched to any gene: 6. CDR3 loop: CASRRQGGTEAFF. The CDR3 DNA reads as TGTGCCAGCAGACGACAGGGTGGAACTGAAGCTTTCTTT.

This clonotype was detected ten times or more. The CDR3 nucleotides read TGTGCCACCAGGCCGTTCTGGCAAGAGACCCAGTACTTC. Translated: CATRPFWQETQYF. The chain recombines TRBV3-1 with TRBJ2-5; D unresolved. V lost 10 bases and J 2 bases, leaving 14 bases between the germline ends. This CDR3 has 13 residues. Germline-derived CDR1 and CDR2 are LGHDT and YNNKEL (reference sequence).

This clonotype was counted ten times or more. This rearrangement joins TRBV7-2 to TRBJ2-3; D is ambiguous. Germline loops: CDR1 SGHTA, CDR2 FQGNSA. This CDR3 contains 14 residues. V dropped 6 bases and J dropped 4 bases, with 14 bases sitting between them. The CDR3 nucleotides are TGTGCCAGCAGTCTTGGACCCGGGTCAGATACGCAGTATTTT. Translated: CASSLGPGSDTQYF.

This clonotype has ten or more counts. V usage is TRBV28 and J usage is TRBJ1-4; tentatively, D is TRBD1 (5 bases). Looked up from germline, CDR1 is MDHEN and CDR2 is SYDVKM. This CDR3 has 14 residues. V was cut by 1 base and J by 4 bases, with 7 bases left in between. The DNA of the CDR3 is TGTGCCAGCAGTTTATCAGGGTATAATGAAAAACTGTTTTTT. Amino acids: CASSLSGYNEKLFF.

This clonotype was recorded at least ten times. V usage is TRBV7-8 and J usage is TRBJ2-7; 13 nucleotides agree with TRBD2. CDR3 length equals 17 residues. Trimming cost V 3 bases and J 4 bases; bases outside gene matches: 9. The V gene's germline CDR1 is SGHVS and CDR2 FQNEAQ. CDR3 in amino acids: CASSLWTSGSLMYEQYF. The CDR3 region has the DNA TGTGCCAGCAGCTTGTGGACTAGCGGGAGTTTGATGTACGAGCAGTACTTC.

This clonotype was counted at least ten times. The chain has TRBV3-1 and TRBJ1-5; D is unresolved. This CDR3 region has 13 residues. V was shortened by 5 bases and J by 6 bases, with 11 bases between the two germline ends. Germline V lookup: CDR1 LGHDT, CDR2 YNNKEL (reference sequence). This chain's CDR3 is CASSNLGSQPQHF. CDR3 nucleotides: TGTGCCAGCAGCAACCTTGGTAGTCAGCCCCAGCATTTT.

This clonotype was seen at least ten times. The chain combines TRBV15 with TRBJ1-5; TRBD1 matches 8 bases. The germline CDR1 and CDR2 sequences are LNHNV and YYDKDF (reference sequence). V lost 0 bases and J lost 4; bases outside the gene matches: 2. There are 15 residues in the CDR3. The CDR3 region is CATSRETGGNQPQHF. CDR3 DNA: TGTGCCACCAGCAGAGAAACAGGGGGAAATCAGCCCCAGCATTTT.

V usage is TRBV7-8 and J usage is TRBJ1-6; D is possibly TRBD1 (5 bases). The CDR3 covers 13 residues. The germline gives CDR1 SGHVS, CDR2 FQNEAQ. V lost 1 base and J lost 8, with 6 bases in between. In nucleotides, the CDR3 is TGTGCCAGCAGCTTAGGGGACTATTCACCCCTCCACTTT. This codes for CASSLGDYSPLHF.

This clonotype was seen repeatedly, ten times or more. The chain carries TRBV6-1 and TRBJ2-3; 7 nucleotides agree with TRBD1. V dropped 10 bases and J dropped 6; count of bases not matched to a gene: 10. Germline lookup yields CDR1 MNHNS and CDR2 SASEGT. CDR3 length: 13 amino acids. CDR3 loop: CATQPGGLDTQYF. The CDR3 DNA reads as TGTGCCACCCAACCAGGGGGTCTCGATACGCAGTATTTT.

As concerns this clonotype: This is likely an artifact of a read error, given a far larger clone one base away. The CDR3 coding sequence is TGTACCACCCGGGGTGCCGGGGCAGATACGCAGTATTTT. As protein: CTTRGAGADTQYF. J is TRBJ2-3 and V is TRBV6-8, with TRBD2 as a possible D gene (5 bases). Germline CDR1 is MNHGY and CDR2 is SAAAGT. The CDR3 runs to 13 residues.

This clonotype came up once. CDR3 protein: CASSLIGPNTGELFF. CDR3 DNA: TGTGCCAGCAGCTTAATTGGTCCAAACACCGGGGAGCTGTTTTTT. The V and J genes are TRBV9 and TRBJ2-2; D gene uncertain. CDR3 size: 15 residues. With 4 bases removed from V and 2 bases from J, the gap between germline ends came to 12 bases. Germline V gene sequence: CDR1 SGDLS, CDR2 YYNGEE.

This clonotype was recorded at least ten times. V gene TRBV5-1 combines with J gene TRBJ2-1, with 7 bases aligning to TRBD2. In germline, CDR1 is SGHRS, CDR2 YFSETQ. The V gene end was trimmed by 7 bases and the J gene end by 2 bases; junction bases not matched to a gene: 6. The CDR3 contains 14 residues. This chain's CDR3 is CASRITSAYNEQFF. In DNA form, the CDR3 reads TGCGCCAGCCGAATTACTAGCGCCTACAATGAGCAGTTCTTC.

This clonotype was detected ten times or more. The V call is TRBV7-8, the J call TRBJ2-5, with D perhaps assigned TRBD1 or TRBD2 (5 bases each). There are 16 residues in the CDR3. Germline CDR1 SGHVS, CDR2 FQNEAQ. With 1 base removed from V and 9 bases from J, the gap between germline ends came to 21 bases. The CDR3 loop is CASSLGSTGRVSSQYF. The CDR3 DNA reads TGTGCCAGCAGCTTAGGAAGCACGGGACGAGTTTCGTCCCAGTACTTC.

A single count supports this clonotype. A read error likely explains this, since a far larger clone differs by one base. J is TRBJ2-5 and V is TRBV7-8; D perhaps matches TRBD2 (5 bases). With the DNA end fitting TRBJ2-1 better, the J assignment may be wrong. CDR3 size: 17 residues. The germline CDR1 and CDR2 sequences are SGHVS and FQNEAQ. This CDR3 reads CASSLPLGRANYNEQFF. Written as DNA, the CDR3 is TGTGCCAGCAGCTTACCCCTGGGGAGAGCCAATTACAATGAGCAGTTCTTC.

In this sample, this clonotype turned up many times. The chain links TRBV27 to TRBJ2-2, with TRBD2 matching 7 bases. The V and J ends lost 4 bases and 1 base, in that order; junction bases with no gene match: 3. The CDR3 spans 15 residues. The germline V gene has CDR1 MNHEY and CDR2 SMNVEV (reference sequence). The CDR3 DNA reads TGTGCCAGCAGTTCTCTAGCGGTGAACACCGGGGAGCTGTTTTTT. Translated: CASSSLAVNTGELFF.

This clonotype was seen a handful of times. The chain combines TRBV7-9 with TRBJ1-2; D ambiguous. This CDR3 comprises 14 residues. The germline gives CDR1 SEHNR, CDR2 FQNEAQ (reference sequence). V lost 2 bases, J lost 4 bases, and 11 bases lay in between. CDR3 in DNA: TGTGCCAGCAGCTTACGAGGAGTTCCCTATGGCTACACCTTC. Its protein product is CASSLRGVPYGYTF.

This clonotype occurred many times. The V and J genes are TRBV18 and TRBJ2-2, with a tentative D call TRBD1 (6 bases). V was trimmed by 5 bases and J by 5 bases, leaving 9 bases between them. Germline loops: CDR1 KGHSH, CDR2 LQKENI. This CDR3 has 13 residues. The CDR3 is CASSSTGTGELFF. The CDR3 DNA reads as TGTGCCAGCTCATCTACAGGGACCGGGGAGCTGTTTTTT.